Listed below are T cell receptor beta chains from one sample, sequenced in a study of T cell responses to AZD1222 COVID-19 vaccine. Some clones are missing from TCRdb's copy, which holds only in-frame ones; the method was immunoSEQ multiplex PCR. Of about 110,000 clones in the sample, 70% to 90% are singletons; the top ten hold roughly 12%. Sequenced material: peripheral blood, taken on day 0 of MenACWY control vaccination. The receptors derive from an adult in good health. CDR3s include the opening cysteine and the closing phenylalanine or tryptophan. Some rows mark clone size as missing; the rest say once, few, many or name a class of expanded clone.

CDR3aa: CASSFSDEQFF; v_gene: TRBV28; abundance: NA; j_gene: TRBJ2-1; len: 11
CDR3aa: CASPATTPGGYTF; v_gene: TRBV27; abundance: NA; j_gene: TRBJ1-2; len: 13
CDR3aa: CASSQLAASYEQYF; v_gene: TRBV18; abundance: NA; j_gene: TRBJ2-7; len: 14
CDR3aa: CASSPGASGTEQFF; v_gene: TRBV19; abundance: NA; j_gene: TRBJ2-1; len: 14
CDR3aa: CASGREAGTIYGYTF; v_gene: TRBV12-5; abundance: NA; j_gene: TRBJ1-2; len: 15
CDR3aa: CASSDQKNTEAFF; v_gene: TRBV6-4; abundance: NA; j_gene: TRBJ1-1; len: 13
CDR3aa: CASTPSRRDRGLGYTF; v_gene: TRBV7-2; abundance: NA; j_gene: TRBJ1-2; len: 16
CDR3aa: CASSRTPGTRGPEAFF; v_gene: TRBV7-6; abundance: NA; j_gene: TRBJ1-1; len: 16
CDR3aa: CASSLRDSYNEQFF; v_gene: TRBV7-3; abundance: NA; j_gene: TRBJ2-1; len: 14
CDR3aa: CSASGEDSDAYNSPLHF; v_gene: TRBV20-1; abundance: NA; j_gene: TRBJ1-6; len: 17
CDR3aa: CATHSSGVDTEAFF; v_gene: TRBV10-3; abundance: few; j_gene: TRBJ1-1; len: 14
CDR3aa: CASSLDPGPTDTQYF; v_gene: TRBV7-9; abundance: NA; j_gene: TRBJ2-3; len: 15
CDR3aa: CASSISGRDSYEQYF; v_gene: TRBV19; abundance: NA; j_gene: TRBJ2-7; len: 15
CDR3aa: CASSSDSPYEQYF; v_gene: TRBV6-2/TRBV6-3; abundance: few; j_gene: TRBJ2-7; len: 13
CDR3aa: CASSLSRDRGDEQYF; v_gene: TRBV28; abundance: NA; j_gene: TRBJ2-7; len: 15
CDR3aa: CASSPRQGGLGAFF; v_gene: TRBV7-2; abundance: NA; j_gene: TRBJ1-1; len: 14
CDR3aa: CASSLAFTGTDTQYF; v_gene: TRBV11-1; abundance: NA; j_gene: TRBJ2-3; len: 15
CDR3aa: CASSLFGDPIASPLHF; v_gene: TRBV27; abundance: few; j_gene: TRBJ1-6; len: 16
CDR3aa: CASSSRPTGDYEQYF; v_gene: TRBV6-2/TRBV6-3; abundance: NA; j_gene: TRBJ2-7; len: 15